This is a list of T cell receptor beta chains from one sample in a study of blood T cells in healthy people across ages. TCRdb re-analysed the 5' RACE reads in MiXCR, keeping a single row per CDR3 protein. The repertoire holds 550,000 to 600,000 distinct CDR3 sequences, with 27% as singletons. Sample: blood. The origin of the receptors is a woman in her seventies in good health. The CDR3 runs from the conserved cysteine through the conserved F or W.

j_call | v_call | cdr3_aa
TRBJ1-3 | TRBV5-1 | CASSLEGDTIYF
TRBJ2-3 | TRBV5-1 | CASSLASASSTQYF
NA | TRBV7-3 | CASSLLMTSDEQFF
TRBJ2-1 | TRBV5-1 | CASSLWRGGRYNEQFF
TRBJ2-5 | TRBV20-1 | CSARLAGSKTQYF
TRBJ1-2 | TRBV30 | CAWSKGQLYGYTF
TRBJ2-7 | TRBV7-2 | CASSSTRTPYEQYF
TRBJ2-3 | TRBV28 | CASSHPLYSRSSADTQYF
TRBJ1-1 | TRBV2 | CASSEGEYKGTEAFF
TRBJ2-1 | TRBV7-2 | CASPEWTSGDNEQFF
TRBJ2-3 | TRBV24-1 | CAATGQGTDTQYF
TRBJ1-3 | TRBV15 | CATSPRSAGFAGNTIYF
NA | TRBV4-1 | CASSQTGVRYEQYF
TRBJ1-6 | TRBV4-1 | CAGSPRGPSGTAAPPLHF
TRBJ2-5 | TRBV20-1 | CSASSQGGETQYF
TRBJ1-4 | TRBV12-3/TRBV12-4 | CASSSRTGGREKLFF
TRBJ1-2 | TRBV12-3/TRBV12-4 | CASSPRQQDGYTF
TRBJ1-2 | TRBV20-1 | CSATHGGNYGYTF
TRBJ2-2 | TRBV24-1 | CAIQGANTGELFF
TRBJ2-3 | TRBV7-9 | CASSSSADTQYF
TRBJ1-1 | TRBV9 | CASSVDIREGWGTEAFF
TRBJ1-6 | TRBV7-2 | CASSLREGGGSPLHF
TRBJ2-3 | TRBV25-1 | CASSEFGIDTQYF
TRBJ1-1 | TRBV29-1 | CSVSNRQGPNTEAFF
TRBJ2-7 | TRBV7-7 | CASSYRDTTYF
TRBJ1-2 | TRBV6-2/TRBV6-3 | CASSFGPTGIHGYTF
TRBJ1-4 | TRBV4-1 | CASSQVVGTRDEKLFF